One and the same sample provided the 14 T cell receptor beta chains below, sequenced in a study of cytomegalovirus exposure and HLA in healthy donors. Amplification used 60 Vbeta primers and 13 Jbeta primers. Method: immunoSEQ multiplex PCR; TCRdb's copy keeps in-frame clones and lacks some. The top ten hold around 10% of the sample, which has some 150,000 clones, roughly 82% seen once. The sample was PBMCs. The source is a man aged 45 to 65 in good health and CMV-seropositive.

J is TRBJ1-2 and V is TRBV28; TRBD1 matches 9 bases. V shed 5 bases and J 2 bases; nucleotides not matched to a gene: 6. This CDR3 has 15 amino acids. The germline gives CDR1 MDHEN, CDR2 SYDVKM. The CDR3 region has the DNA TGTGCCAGCAGTCAATGGACAGGGGAGAACTATGGCTACACCTTC. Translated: CASSQWTGENYGYTF.

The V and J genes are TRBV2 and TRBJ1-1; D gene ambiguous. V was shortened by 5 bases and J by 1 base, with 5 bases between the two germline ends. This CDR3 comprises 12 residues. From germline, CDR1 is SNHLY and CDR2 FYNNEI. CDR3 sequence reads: CASSPQNTEAFF. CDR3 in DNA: TGTGCCAGCAGTCCACAGAACACTGAAGCTTTCTTT.

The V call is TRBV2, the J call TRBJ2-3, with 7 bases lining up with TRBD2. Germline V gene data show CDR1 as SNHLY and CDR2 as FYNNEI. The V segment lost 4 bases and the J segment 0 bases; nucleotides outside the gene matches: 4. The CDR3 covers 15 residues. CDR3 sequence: CASSGLAVSTDTQYF. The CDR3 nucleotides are TGTGCCAGCAGTGGGCTAGCGGTGAGCACAGATACGCAGTATTTT.

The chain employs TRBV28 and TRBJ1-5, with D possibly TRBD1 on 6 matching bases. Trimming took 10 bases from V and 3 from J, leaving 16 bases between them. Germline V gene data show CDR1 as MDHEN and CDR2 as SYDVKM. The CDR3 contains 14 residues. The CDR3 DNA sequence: TGTGCCACCCAGGGGCGGTCTGACAATCAGCCCCAGCATTTT. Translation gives CATQGRSDNQPQHF.

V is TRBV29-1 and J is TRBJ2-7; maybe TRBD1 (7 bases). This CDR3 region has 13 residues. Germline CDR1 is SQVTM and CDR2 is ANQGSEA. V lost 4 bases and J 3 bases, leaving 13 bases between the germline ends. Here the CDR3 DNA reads TGCAGCGTTGCCCAGGGGGAGGTCTACGAGCAGTACTTC. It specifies CSVAQGEVYEQYF.

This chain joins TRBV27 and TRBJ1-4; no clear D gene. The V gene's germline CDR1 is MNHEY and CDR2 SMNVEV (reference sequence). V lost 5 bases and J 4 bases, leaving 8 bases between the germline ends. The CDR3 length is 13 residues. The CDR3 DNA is TGTGCCAGCAGTCGCTCAGTTAATGAAAAACTGTTTTTT. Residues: CASSRSVNEKLFF. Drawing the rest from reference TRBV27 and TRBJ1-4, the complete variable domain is EAQVTQNPRYLITVTGKKLTVTCSQNMNHEYMSWYRQDPGLGLRQIYYSMNVEVTDKGDVPEGYKVSRKEKRNFPLILESPSPNQTSLYFCASSRSVNEKLFFGSGTQLSVL.

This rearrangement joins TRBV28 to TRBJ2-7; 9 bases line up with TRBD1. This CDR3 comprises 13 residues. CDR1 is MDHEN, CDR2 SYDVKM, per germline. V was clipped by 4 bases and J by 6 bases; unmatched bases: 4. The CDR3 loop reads CASSWGQGSEQYF. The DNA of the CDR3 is TGTGCCAGCAGTTGGGGACAGGGCTCCGAGCAGTACTTC.

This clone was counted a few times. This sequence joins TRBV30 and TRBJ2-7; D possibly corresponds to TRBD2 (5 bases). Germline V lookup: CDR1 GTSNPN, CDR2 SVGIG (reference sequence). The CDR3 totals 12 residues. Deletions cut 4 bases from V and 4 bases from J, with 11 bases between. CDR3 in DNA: TGTGCCTGGACAGCCTCGGGGTACGAGCAGTACTTC. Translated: CAWTASGYEQYF.

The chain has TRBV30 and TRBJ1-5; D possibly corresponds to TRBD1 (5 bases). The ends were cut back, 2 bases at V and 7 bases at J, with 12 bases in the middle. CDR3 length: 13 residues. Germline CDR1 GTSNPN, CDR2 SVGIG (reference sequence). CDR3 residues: CAWSLSGHQPQHF. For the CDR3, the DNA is TGTGCCTGGAGTCTATCCGGACACCAGCCCCAGCATTTT.

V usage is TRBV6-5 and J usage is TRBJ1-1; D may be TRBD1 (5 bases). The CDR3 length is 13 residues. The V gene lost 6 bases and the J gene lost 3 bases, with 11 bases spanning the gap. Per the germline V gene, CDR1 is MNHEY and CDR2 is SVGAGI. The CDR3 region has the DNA TGTGCCAGCAGATATACAGGAGACACTGAAGCTTTCTTT. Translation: CASRYTGDTEAFF.

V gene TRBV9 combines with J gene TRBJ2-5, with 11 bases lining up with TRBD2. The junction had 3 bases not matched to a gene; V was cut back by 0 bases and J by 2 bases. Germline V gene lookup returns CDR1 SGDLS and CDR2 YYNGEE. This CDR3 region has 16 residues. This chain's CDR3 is CASSVGVAGGQETQYF. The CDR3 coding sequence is TGTGCCAGCAGCGTAGGCGTAGCGGGGGGGCAAGAGACCCAGTACTTC.

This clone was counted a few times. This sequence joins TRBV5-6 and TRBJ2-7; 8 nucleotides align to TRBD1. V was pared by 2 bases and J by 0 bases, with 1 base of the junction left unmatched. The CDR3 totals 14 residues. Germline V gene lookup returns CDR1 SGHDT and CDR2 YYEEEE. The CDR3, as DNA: TGTGCCAGCAGCTTCGGGACAGGCTCCTACGAGCAGTACTTC. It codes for CASSFGTGSYEQYF. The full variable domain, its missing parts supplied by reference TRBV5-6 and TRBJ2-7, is DAGVTQSPTHLIKTRGQQVTLRCSPKSGHDTVSWYQQALGQGPQFIFQYYEEEERQRGNFPDRFSGHQFPNYSSELNVNALLLGDSALYLCASSFGTGSYEQYFGPGTRLTVT.

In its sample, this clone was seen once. The CDR3 here is CASSLGQGIYNEQFF. CDR3 bases: TGTGCCAGCAGCTTAGGACAGGGAATTTACAATGAGCAGTTCTTC. V gene TRBV7-2 combines with J gene TRBJ2-1; TRBD1 matches at 7 bases. V shed 1 base, J shed 4 bases, and the junction held 4 bases outside the gene matches. This CDR3 region has 15 residues. Germline loops: CDR1 SGHTA, CDR2 FQGNSA.

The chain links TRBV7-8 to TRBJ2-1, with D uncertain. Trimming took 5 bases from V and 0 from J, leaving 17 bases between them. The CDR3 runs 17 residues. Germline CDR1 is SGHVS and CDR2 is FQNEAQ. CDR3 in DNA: TGTGCCAGCAGCCCTAATTTCTGGGCCAGCTCCTACAATGAGCAGTTCTTC. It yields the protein CASSPNFWASSYNEQFF.